The clone carrying this T cell receptor beta chain was counted only a few times. Its antigen is not identified. Since a much larger clone is just one base distant, this may be a read error. The source of the sample is a study of metastatic and nonmetastatic thyroid tumors. Study in general: Across peripheral blood and tumor or nodule tissue samples taken from malignant and benign thyroid patients, the repertoires were compared with one another.

Study conclusions and caveats: In both blood and tumor samples, TCR beta diversity was reported significantly higher for malignant than benign nodules.

No patient had received any treatment before thyroid surgery. In the original processing: Clinicopathological groups of papillary thyroid cancer showed CDR3 differences that were used to build a distant-metastasis classifier. MiXCR re-clonotyped the PCR reads for TCRdb. It is TCRdb's table, rather than the study itself, that gives the V and J calls and clone size. The sample holds about 93,000 clones, 9.5% to 15% seen once. In germline, CDR1 is SQVTM, CDR2 ANQGSEA. V shed 0 bases and J shed 1 base, with 6 bases lying between them. The CDR3 runs 13 residues. Sequenced: blood. This TCR derives from a female donor with papillary thyroid cancer or a benign thyroid nodule (not recorded which). Some clones in this sample may be carry-over from other donors' samples. The gene calls are TRBV29-1 and TRBJ1-1; the D is unclear. The CDR3 spells CSVEDCQNTEAFF. CDR3 in DNA: TGCAGCGTTGAAGACTGTCAGAACACTGAAGCTTTCTTT.